This T cell receptor beta chain was captured in a study of blood T cell repertoires in COVID-19. Study as a whole: Both acute and convalescent COVID-19 samples were obtained from the United States, Italy and Spain. T cells, B-cell-depleted T cells, or PBMCs provided the cDNA or gDNA that served as material.

In the authors' workflow: Amplifying reference gene primers gave estimates of nucleated cell counts. Profiling relied on immunoSEQ multiplex PCR, and the TCRdb table lists in-frame clones only, not all of them. V and J calls and clone size are as listed in that table; D and trimming were resolved from the DNA. The sample holds more than 150,000 clones, 86% seen once. Trimming removed 3 bases from V and 4 bases from J, with 12 bases in between. Germline loops: CDR1 SGHDN, CDR2 FVKESK. The CDR3 spans 14 residues. The genes are TRBV14 and TRBJ1-2, with D perhaps matching TRBD1 (6 bases). The sequenced sample was peripheral blood. This sequence originates from a middle-aged man with active or convalescent COVID-19. The chain's CDR3 is CASSQDRLGYGYTF. The CDR3 bases are TGTGCCAGCAGCCAGGACAGATTGGGCTATGGCTACACCTTC. Supplemented by reference TRBV14 and TRBJ1-2, the full variable domain reads EAGVTQFPSHSVIEKGQTVTLRCDPISGHDNLYWYRRVMGKEIKFLLHFVKESKQDESGMPNNRFLAERTGGTYSTLKVQPAELEDSGVYFCASSQDRLGYGYTFGSGTRLTVV.